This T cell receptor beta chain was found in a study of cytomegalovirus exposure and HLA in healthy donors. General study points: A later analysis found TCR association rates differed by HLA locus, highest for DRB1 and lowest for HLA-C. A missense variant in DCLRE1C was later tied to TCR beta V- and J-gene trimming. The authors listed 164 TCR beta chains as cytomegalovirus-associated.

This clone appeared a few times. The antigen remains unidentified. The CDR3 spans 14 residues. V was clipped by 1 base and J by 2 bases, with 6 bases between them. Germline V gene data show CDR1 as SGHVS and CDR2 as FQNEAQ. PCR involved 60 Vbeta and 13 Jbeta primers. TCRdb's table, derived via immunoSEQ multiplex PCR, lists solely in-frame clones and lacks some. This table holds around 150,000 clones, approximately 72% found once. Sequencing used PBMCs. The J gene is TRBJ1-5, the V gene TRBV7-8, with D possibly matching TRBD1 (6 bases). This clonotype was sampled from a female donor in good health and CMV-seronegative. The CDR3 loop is CASSLGQGNQPQHF. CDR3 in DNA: TGTGCCAGCAGCTTAGGACAGGGCAATCAGCCCCAGCATTTT.